Reported below is one T cell receptor (beta chain). These data are taken from a study of T cell clones after liver transplantation. Study-level background: Immunosuppression withdrawal was tried within 2 years after liver transplantation in this trial. TCRbeta sequencing after a pre-transplant mixed lymphocyte reaction identified graft-donor-reactive clones, later tracked in post-transplant blood. Pre-transplant mixed lymphocyte reactions yielded third-party-reactive TCRbeta sequences as comparators for graft-donor-reactive sequences. Timepoints were pre-transplant, pre-withdrawal, and after withdrawal was completed or failed.

Germline V gene lookup returns CDR1 MGHRA and CDR2 YSYEKL. This CDR3 spans 16 amino acids. Trimming cost V 1 base and J 5 bases, with 14 bases left between them. Some clones are missing from TCRdb's copy, which holds only in-frame ones; the method was immunoSEQ multiplex PCR. The sample lists tens of thousands of clones, around four fifths occurring once. The source was CD4+ T cells from blood, collected approximately 3.5 years after liver transplant. The V call is TRBV4-1, the J call TRBJ1-4, with D perhaps TRBD1 (5 bases). The sequence was collected from a human patient who received a liver transplant. Part of the T cells may come from the graft donor. The CDR3 coding sequence is TGCGCCAGCAGCCAAGTACAAAGGGACGACAATGAAAAACTGTTTTTT. This gives the protein CASSQVQRDDNEKLFF.